This is a list of T cell receptor beta chains from one sample in a study of blood T cell repertoires in COVID-19. Repertoires were generated with immunoSEQ multiplex PCR, while TCRdb's copy carries only in-frame clones and drops some. The table lists under 300,000 clones, 88% of them singletons. The source material was PBMCs or T cells enriched from blood (not recorded which). The source of these receptors is a woman in her twenties or thirties who had recovered from COVID-19. The CDR3 runs from the conserved cysteine through the conserved F or W. A D gene is named only where the DNA matches it firmly. A row's size may be missing; if present it is once, few, many or a size class.

d_gene: TRBD2; v_gene: TRBV2; len: 15; abundance: once; j_gene: TRBJ2-7; CDR3aa: CASSGASSGTYEQYF; CDR3nt: TGTGCCAGCAGTGGAGCTAGTAGCGGGACCTACGAGCAGTACTTC
d_gene: TRBD2; v_gene: TRBV6-6; len: 19; abundance: -; j_gene: TRBJ2-1; CDR3aa: CASSPPGLAGVTSYNEQFF; CDR3nt: TGTGCCAGCAGTCCTCCGGGACTAGCGGGAGTAACCTCCTACAATGAGCAGTTCTTC
d_gene: -; v_gene: TRBV11-2; len: 16; abundance: once; j_gene: TRBJ1-4; CDR3aa: CASSLSASLVGEKLFF; CDR3nt: TGTGCCAGCAGCTTATCTGCCTCTCTGGTGGGCGAAAAACTGTTTTTT
d_gene: -; v_gene: TRBV7-9; len: 15; abundance: -; j_gene: TRBJ1-4; CDR3aa: CASSKLAGANEKLFF; CDR3nt: TGTGCCAGCAGCAAACTGGCCGGGGCTAATGAAAAACTGTTTTTT
d_gene: TRBD1; v_gene: TRBV11-3; len: 17; abundance: -; j_gene: TRBJ2-3; CDR3aa: CASSPRDRGRQLDTQYF; CDR3nt: TGTGCCAGCAGCCCCCGGGACAGGGGGCGCCAACTTGATACGCAGTATTTT
d_gene: TRBD1; v_gene: TRBV7-3; len: 12; abundance: -; j_gene: TRBJ2-1; CDR3aa: CASSVNRGGQFF; CDR3nt: TGTGCCAGCAGCGTAAACAGGGGTGGGCAGTTCTTC
d_gene: TRBD2; v_gene: TRBV27; len: 16; abundance: -; j_gene: TRBJ2-5; CDR3aa: CASSGSGGKNKETQYF; CDR3nt: TGTGCCAGCAGTGGGAGCGGGGGCAAAAATAAAGAGACCCAGTACTTC
d_gene: -; v_gene: TRBV13; len: 14; abundance: -; j_gene: TRBJ2-7; CDR3aa: CASSPDNNDYEQYF; CDR3nt: TGTGCCAGCAGCCCCGACAACAACGACTACGAGCAGTACTTC
d_gene: TRBD1; v_gene: TRBV4-3; len: 17; abundance: -; j_gene: TRBJ1-4; CDR3aa: CASSQAVFGTVNEKLFF; CDR3nt: TGCGCCAGCAGCCAAGCAGTATTCGGGACAGTTAATGAAAAACTGTTTTTT
d_gene: -; v_gene: TRBV28; len: 13; abundance: -; j_gene: TRBJ1-2; CDR3aa: CASSLLTNYGYTF; CDR3nt: TGTGCCAGCAGTTTATTAACTAACTATGGCTACACCTTC
d_gene: TRBD1; v_gene: TRBV4-3; len: 14; abundance: -; j_gene: TRBJ1-2; CDR3aa: CASSPYRGGYGYTF; CDR3nt: TGCGCCAGCAGCCCTTACAGGGGAGGCTATGGCTACACCTTC
d_gene: TRBD1; v_gene: TRBV2; len: 13; abundance: -; j_gene: TRBJ1-1; CDR3aa: CASRLTGDTEAFF; CDR3nt: TGTGCCAGCAGGCTGACAGGGGACACTGAAGCTTTCTTT
d_gene: TRBD1; v_gene: TRBV9; len: 15; abundance: -; j_gene: TRBJ2-5; CDR3aa: CASSAWTGTLETQYF; CDR3nt: TGTGCCAGCAGCGCGTGGACAGGGACCTTAGAGACCCAGTACTTC
d_gene: -; v_gene: TRBV3-1/TRBV3-2; len: 14; abundance: -; j_gene: TRBJ2-7; CDR3aa: CASSQGPGTYEQYF; CDR3nt: TGTGCCAGCAGCCAAGGCCCGGGGACCTACGAGCAGTACTTC
d_gene: -; v_gene: TRBV14; len: 16; abundance: -; j_gene: TRBJ1-1; CDR3aa: CASSQVPGHRNTEAFF; CDR3nt: TGTGCCAGCAGCCAAGTTCCCGGTCACCGTAACACTGAAGCTTTCTTT
d_gene: TRBD1; v_gene: TRBV7-2; len: 16; abundance: -; j_gene: TRBJ1-1; CDR3aa: CASSFPRGQGAGAAFF; CDR3nt: TGTGCCAGCAGCTTTCCAAGAGGACAGGGGGCGGGGGCGGCTTTCTTT
d_gene: -; v_gene: TRBV11-1; len: 16; abundance: -; j_gene: TRBJ2-7; CDR3aa: CASSHTSGVQRYEQYF; CDR3nt: TGTGCCAGCAGCCACACGAGTGGTGTGCAGAGGTACGAGCAGTACTTC
d_gene: -; v_gene: TRBV2; len: 14; abundance: -; j_gene: TRBJ1-5; CDR3aa: CASGQSYSNQPQHF; CDR3nt: TGTGCCAGCGGACAGTCGTATAGCAATCAGCCCCAGCATTTT
d_gene: -; v_gene: TRBV5-6; len: 17; abundance: -; j_gene: TRBJ1-3; CDR3aa: CASSLIPFGSSGNTIYF; CDR3nt: TGTGCCAGCAGCTTGATACCATTCGGGTCCTCTGGAAACACCATATATTTT
d_gene: -; v_gene: TRBV19; len: 15; abundance: -; j_gene: TRBJ1-1; CDR3aa: CASSIRVFMNTEAFF; CDR3nt: TGTGCCAGTAGTATTCGGGTCTTCATGAACACTGAAGCTTTCTTT
d_gene: -; v_gene: TRBV3-1/TRBV3-2; len: 16; abundance: -; j_gene: TRBJ2-3; CDR3aa: CASSQDDSGPTDTQYF; CDR3nt: TGTGCCAGCAGCCAAGATGACAGTGGACCCACAGATACGCAGTATTTT
d_gene: -; v_gene: TRBV5-1; len: 16; abundance: -; j_gene: TRBJ1-1; CDR3aa: CASSFLNSGLGTEAFF; CDR3nt: TGCGCCAGCAGCTTCCTAAATTCAGGGCTGGGCACTGAAGCTTTCTTT
d_gene: -; v_gene: TRBV19; len: 13; abundance: -; j_gene: TRBJ1-5; CDR3aa: CASSNGGHQPQHF; CDR3nt: TGTGCCAGTAGTAATGGGGGCCATCAGCCCCAGCATTTT
d_gene: -; v_gene: TRBV7-3; len: 14; abundance: few; j_gene: TRBJ2-7; CDR3aa: CASSLYGRDGEQYF; CDR3nt: TGTGCCAGCAGCTTGTATGGGCGAGATGGTGAGCAGTACTTC
d_gene: -; v_gene: TRBV24-1; len: 19; abundance: -; j_gene: TRBJ1-3; CDR3aa: CATSDICPSQRPSGNTIYF; CDR3nt: TGTGCCACCAGTGACATTTGTCCTTCCCAGAGGCCTTCTGGAAACACCATATATTTT
d_gene: -; v_gene: TRBV5-4; len: 15; abundance: -; j_gene: TRBJ2-3; CDR3aa: CASSLVSRSTDTQYF; CDR3nt: TGTGCCAGCAGCTTGGTATCGCGGAGCACAGATACGCAGTATTTT
d_gene: TRBD1; v_gene: TRBV19; len: 14; abundance: -; j_gene: TRBJ2-5; CDR3aa: CASSRHGQGETQYF; CDR3nt: TGTGCCAGTAGTCGTCACGGACAGGGTGAGACCCAGTACTTC
d_gene: -; v_gene: TRBV2; len: 11; abundance: -; j_gene: TRBJ2-5; CDR3aa: CASSLVETQYF; CDR3nt: TGTGCCAGCAGTCTAGTAGAGACCCAGTACTTC
d_gene: -; v_gene: TRBV7-2; len: 13; abundance: once; j_gene: TRBJ1-2; CDR3aa: CASSPDRLNGYTF; CDR3nt: TGTGCCAGCAGCCCCGACAGGTTGAATGGCTACACCTTC
d_gene: -; v_gene: TRBV6-2/TRBV6-3; len: 17; abundance: once; j_gene: TRBJ2-1; CDR3aa: CASSLDRSGGPPNEQFF; CDR3nt: TGTGCCAGCAGCCTCGACCGCTCGGGGGGCCCGCCCAATGAGCAGTTCTTC
d_gene: TRBD2; v_gene: TRBV18; len: 17; abundance: -; j_gene: TRBJ2-3; CDR3aa: CASSPLGRAILSDTQYF; CDR3nt: TGTGCCAGCTCACCACTCGGGAGGGCAATATTATCAGATACGCAGTATTTT
d_gene: TRBD2; v_gene: TRBV18; len: 15; abundance: -; j_gene: TRBJ2-7; CDR3aa: CASSPRTSGRHEQYF; CDR3nt: TGTGCCAGCTCACCGAGGACTAGCGGGAGACACGAGCAGTACTTC
d_gene: -; v_gene: TRBV7-3; len: 12; abundance: -; j_gene: TRBJ2-3; CDR3aa: CASSPAQGPQYF; CDR3nt: TGTGCCAGCAGCCCCGCTCAGGGGCCGCAGTATTTT
d_gene: -; v_gene: TRBV5-1; len: 14; abundance: once; j_gene: TRBJ1-1; CDR3aa: CASSLMGPATEAFF; CDR3nt: TGCGCCAGCAGCTTGATGGGGCCCGCCACTGAAGCTTTCTTT
d_gene: TRBD1; v_gene: TRBV9; len: 14; abundance: -; j_gene: TRBJ1-2; CDR3aa: CASSASRRDSRYTF; CDR3nt: TGTGCCAGCAGCGCGAGTCGCCGGGACAGCCGCTACACCTTC
d_gene: TRBD1; v_gene: TRBV7-8; len: 15; abundance: -; j_gene: TRBJ1-2; CDR3aa: CASSSYDRAPFGYTF; CDR3nt: TGTGCCAGCAGCTCCTACGACAGGGCCCCCTTTGGCTACACCTTC
d_gene: -; v_gene: TRBV3-1/TRBV3-2; len: 16; abundance: -; j_gene: TRBJ2-7; CDR3aa: CASSQDFIGTDYEQYF; CDR3nt: TGTGCCAGCAGCCAAGATTTTATAGGGACTGACTACGAGCAGTACTTC
d_gene: TRBD2; v_gene: TRBV4-1; len: 16; abundance: -; j_gene: TRBJ2-1; CDR3aa: CASSQLAGGRYNEQFF; CDR3nt: TGCGCCAGCAGCCAACTAGCGGGGGGGCGATACAATGAGCAGTTCTTC
d_gene: -; v_gene: TRBV29-1; len: 13; abundance: -; j_gene: TRBJ1-1; CDR3aa: CSVSSRVNTEAFF; CDR3nt: TGCAGCGTCTCGAGCAGGGTCAACACTGAAGCTTTCTTT
d_gene: TRBD1; v_gene: TRBV6-5; len: 15; abundance: -; j_gene: TRBJ2-1; CDR3aa: CASSWGQGPYNEQFF; CDR3nt: TGTGCCAGCAGTTGGGGACAGGGACCCTACAATGAGCAGTTCTTC
d_gene: TRBD2; v_gene: TRBV27; len: 21; abundance: -; j_gene: TRBJ2-2; CDR3aa: CASSYGSGRYITDANTGELFF; CDR3nt: TGTGCCAGCAGTTACGGCAGCGGGAGATATATTACCGATGCGAACACCGGGGAGCTGTTTTTT
d_gene: -; v_gene: TRBV28; len: 13; abundance: -; j_gene: TRBJ2-5; CDR3aa: CASSLGVPETQYF; CDR3nt: TGTGCCAGCAGTTTGGGAGTACCGGAGACCCAGTACTTC
d_gene: TRBD2; v_gene: TRBV3-1/TRBV3-2; len: 17; abundance: -; j_gene: TRBJ2-7; CDR3aa: CASSQDRLAGGRNEQYF; CDR3nt: TGTGCCAGCAGCCAAGATCGCCTAGCGGGGGGGCGGAACGAGCAGTACTTC
d_gene: -; v_gene: TRBV27; len: 14; abundance: -; j_gene: TRBJ2-7; CDR3aa: CASAPWVEGYEQYF; CDR3nt: TGTGCCAGCGCTCCCTGGGTGGAGGGATACGAGCAGTACTTC
d_gene: -; v_gene: TRBV14; len: 15; abundance: -; j_gene: TRBJ1-4; CDR3aa: CASSQGGLINEKLFF; CDR3nt: TGTGCCAGCAGCCAAGGGGGACTGATTAATGAAAAACTGTTTTTT
d_gene: TRBD2; v_gene: TRBV30; len: 15; abundance: -; j_gene: TRBJ2-3; CDR3aa: CAWSVWEGWTDTQYF; CDR3nt: TGTGCCTGGAGTGTATGGGAGGGATGGACAGATACGCAGTATTTT
d_gene: TRBD1; v_gene: TRBV9; len: 12; abundance: few; j_gene: TRBJ1-2; CDR3aa: CASSPGTDGYTF; CDR3nt: TGTGCCAGCAGCCCCGGGACAGATGGCTACACCTTC
d_gene: TRBD1; v_gene: TRBV29-1; len: 14; abundance: -; j_gene: TRBJ1-4; CDR3aa: CSVDPGTGGEKLFF; CDR3nt: TGCAGCGTTGACCCCGGGACAGGGGGCGAAAAACTGTTTTTT
d_gene: -; v_gene: TRBV24-1; len: 15; abundance: -; j_gene: TRBJ1-2; CDR3aa: CATSDRGGGRYGYTF; CDR3nt: TGTGCCACCAGTGATCGGGGGGGCGGTCGCTATGGCTACACCTTC
d_gene: -; v_gene: TRBV5-4; len: 17; abundance: -; j_gene: TRBJ2-3; CDR3aa: CASSLGNTGAPTDTQYF; CDR3nt: TGTGCCAGCAGCTTGGGAAATACAGGAGCCCCCACAGATACGCAGTATTTT
d_gene: -; v_gene: TRBV25-1; len: 10; abundance: -; j_gene: TRBJ1-1; CDR3aa: CVPGGTEAFF; CDR3nt: TGTGTGCCGGGAGGAACTGAAGCTTTCTTT
d_gene: TRBD1; v_gene: TRBV19; len: 16; abundance: -; j_gene: TRBJ1-6; CDR3aa: CASSSLPGQDNSPLHF; CDR3nt: TGTGCCAGTAGCAGCTTACCGGGACAGGATAATTCACCCCTCCACTTT
d_gene: TRBD2; v_gene: TRBV3-1/TRBV3-2; len: 19; abundance: -; j_gene: TRBJ2-1; CDR3aa: CASSPKKGLAGPGYNEQFF; CDR3nt: TGTGCCAGCAGCCCTAAGAAGGGACTAGCGGGCCCCGGCTACAATGAGCAGTTCTTC